Listed here are 6 T cell receptor beta chains from one sample, sequenced in a study of blood T cells in healthy people across ages (dated by TCRdb to the mid-2010s). The library relied on 5' RACE. Sequencer: Illumina HiSeq 2500. A second about 7 to 11 cycle PCR used a sample-barcoded 5' primer and a J-beta primer mix. In TCRdb, the public reads were trimmed at Q25 with fastp and aligned with MiXCR, with productive beta chains retained. Identical CDR3 protein sequences are pooled into one entry, listed with their most common genes and DNA. In this sample the table shows roughly 1,000,000 distinct CDR3 sequences, about 23% of which occur a single time. Jointly, the top ten make up around 0.75% of the sample. The sample was also reused in another study, on T cells of mothers and their children.

Sequenced input: blood. The receptors stem from a girl aged 2 to 10 in good health.

Only a few counts were recorded for this clonotype. The chain couples TRBV7-2 to TRBJ2-6; TRBD1 might be the D (5 bases). Germline V CDR1 and CDR2: SGHTA, FQGNSA. With 2 bases removed from V and 2 bases from J, the gap between germline ends came to 7 bases. The length of the CDR3 is 15 residues. The CDR3 DNA reads as TGTGCCAGCAGCTTATGGACACCTGGGGCCAACGTCCTGACTTTC. Its protein is CASSLWTPGANVLTF.

This chain connects TRBV9 to TRBJ2-1; 14 bases agree with TRBD2. With V trimmed by 0 bases and J by 12 bases, 5 bases remained unmatched. Germline-derived CDR1 and CDR2 are SGDLS and YYNGEE. This CDR3 has 15 amino acids. For the CDR3, the DNA is TGTGCCAGCAGCGTAGAGACTAGCGGGGGGGCGGCGCAGTTCTTC. Protein sequence: CASSVETSGGAAQFF.

The chain is built from TRBV7-9 and TRBJ2-3; a weak D match, TRBD1 (6 bases). Trimming left V 0 bases short and J 0 bases short, with 13 bases between. Per germline, CDR1 SEHNR and CDR2 FQNEAQ (reference sequence). CDR3 length equals 17 residues. The CDR3 coding sequence is TGTGCCAGCAGCTTAGCATGGGACACTCAAAGCACAGATACGCAGTATTTT. Translated: CASSLAWDTQSTDTQYF.

The chain carries TRBV20-1 and TRBJ2-3; tentative D call: TRBD2 (5 bases). Germline V CDR1 and CDR2: DFQATT, SNEGSKA (reference sequence). Trimming removed 5 bases at V and 4 bases at J, with 16 bases between. The CDR3 runs to 14 residues. Here the CDR3 DNA reads TGCAGTGCTCCTGACTCCCTAGCACCAGATACGCAGTATTTT. It codes for CSAPDSLAPDTQYF.

The chain joins TRBV6-1 to TRBJ1-3; D gene ambiguous. Trimming cost V 7 bases and J 6 bases, with 10 bases left between them. In germline, CDR1 is MNHNS, CDR2 SASEGT. The CDR3 is made up of 12 amino acids. The CDR3 protein is CASTDGLNTIYF. CDR3 nucleotides: TGTGCCAGCACCGACGGATTAAACACCATATATTTT.

This clonotype was counted a few times. The J gene is TRBJ1-1, the V gene TRBV5-6; D uncertain. Germline V gene lookup returns CDR1 SGHDT and CDR2 YYEEEE. Trimming took off 2 bases at V and 5 bases at J, with 16 bases between the two ends. The CDR3 loop spans 15 amino acids. CDR3 loop: CASSFIIFSGTEAFF. CDR3 coding DNA: TGTGCCAGCAGCTTTATAATCTTTTCGGGAACTGAAGCTTTCTTT.